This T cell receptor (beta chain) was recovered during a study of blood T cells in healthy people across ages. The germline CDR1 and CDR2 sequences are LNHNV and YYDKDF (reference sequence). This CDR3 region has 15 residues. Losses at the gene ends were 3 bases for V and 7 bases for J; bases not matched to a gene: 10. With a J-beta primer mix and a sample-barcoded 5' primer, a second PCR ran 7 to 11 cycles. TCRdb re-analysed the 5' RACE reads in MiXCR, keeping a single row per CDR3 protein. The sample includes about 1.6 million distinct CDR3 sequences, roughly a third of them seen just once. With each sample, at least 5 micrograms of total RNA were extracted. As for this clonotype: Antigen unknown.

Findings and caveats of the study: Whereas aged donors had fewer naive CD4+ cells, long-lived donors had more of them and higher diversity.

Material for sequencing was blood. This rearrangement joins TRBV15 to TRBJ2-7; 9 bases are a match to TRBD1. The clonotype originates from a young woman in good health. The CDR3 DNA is TGTGCCACCAGCAGCTCACCGGGACAGGGAGTTGAGCAGTACTTC. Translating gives CATSSSPGQGVEQYF.